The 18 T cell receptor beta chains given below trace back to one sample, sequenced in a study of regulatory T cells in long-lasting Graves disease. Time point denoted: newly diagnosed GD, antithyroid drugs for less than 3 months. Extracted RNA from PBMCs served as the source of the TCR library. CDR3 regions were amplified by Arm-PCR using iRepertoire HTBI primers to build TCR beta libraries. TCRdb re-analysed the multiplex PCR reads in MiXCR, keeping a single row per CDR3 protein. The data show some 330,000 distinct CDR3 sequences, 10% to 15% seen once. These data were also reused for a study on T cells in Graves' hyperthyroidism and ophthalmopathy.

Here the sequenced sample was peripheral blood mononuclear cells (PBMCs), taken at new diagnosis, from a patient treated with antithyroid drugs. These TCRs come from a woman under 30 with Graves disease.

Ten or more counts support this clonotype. The CDR3 loop reads CASSLAVGQGTEAFF. The CDR3 nucleotides are TGCGCCAGCAGCTTGGCCGTTGGACAGGGGACTGAAGCTTTCTTT. This rearrangement joins TRBV5-1 to TRBJ1-1, with 9 bases aligning to TRBD1. Per germline, CDR1 SGHRS and CDR2 YFSETQ. Trimming removed 0 bases from V and 5 bases from J; junction bases left unmatched: 5. This CDR3 is 15 amino acids long.

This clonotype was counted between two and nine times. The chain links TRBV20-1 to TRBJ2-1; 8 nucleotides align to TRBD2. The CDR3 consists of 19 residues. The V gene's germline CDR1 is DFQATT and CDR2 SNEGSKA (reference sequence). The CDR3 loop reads CSYFPLPGRGRGSYNEQFF. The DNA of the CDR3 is TGCAGCTACTTTCCGTTGCCCGGGAGGGGAAGGGGCTCCTACAATGAGCAGTTCTTC.

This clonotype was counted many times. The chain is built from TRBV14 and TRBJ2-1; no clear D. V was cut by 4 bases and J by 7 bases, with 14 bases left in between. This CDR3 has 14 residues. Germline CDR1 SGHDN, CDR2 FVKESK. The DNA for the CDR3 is TGTGCCAGCAGCCCCCAGAGGTATGGGAATGAGCAGTTCTTC. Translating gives CASSPQRYGNEQFF.

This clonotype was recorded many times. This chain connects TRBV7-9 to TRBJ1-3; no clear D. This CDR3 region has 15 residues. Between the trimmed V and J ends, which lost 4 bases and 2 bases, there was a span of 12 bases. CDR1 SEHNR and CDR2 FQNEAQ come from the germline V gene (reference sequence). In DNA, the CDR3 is TGTGCCAGCAGCTACGACGAGGATCCTGGAAACACCATATATTTT. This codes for CASSYDEDPGNTIYF.

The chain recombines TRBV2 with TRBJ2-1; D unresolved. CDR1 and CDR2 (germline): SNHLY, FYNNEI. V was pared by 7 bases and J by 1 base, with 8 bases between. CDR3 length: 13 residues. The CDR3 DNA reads TGTGCCAGCAATCTGGGGTCCTACAATGAGCAGTTCTTC. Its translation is CASNLGSYNEQFF.

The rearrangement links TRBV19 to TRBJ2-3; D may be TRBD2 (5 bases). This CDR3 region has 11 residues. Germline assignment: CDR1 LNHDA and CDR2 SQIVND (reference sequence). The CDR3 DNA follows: TGTGCAGGAGGAAGCACAGATACGCAGTATTTT. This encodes CAGGSTDTQYF.

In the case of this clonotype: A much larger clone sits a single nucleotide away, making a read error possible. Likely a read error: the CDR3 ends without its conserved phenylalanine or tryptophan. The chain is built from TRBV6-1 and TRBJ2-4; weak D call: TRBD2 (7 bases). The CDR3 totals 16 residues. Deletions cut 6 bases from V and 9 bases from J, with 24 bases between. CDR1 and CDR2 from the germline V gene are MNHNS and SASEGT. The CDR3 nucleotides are TGTGCCAGCAGACTTGGCCGCGGGGGCAAGTGGGGCATTCAGTACTAC. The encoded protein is CASRLGRGGKWGIQYY.

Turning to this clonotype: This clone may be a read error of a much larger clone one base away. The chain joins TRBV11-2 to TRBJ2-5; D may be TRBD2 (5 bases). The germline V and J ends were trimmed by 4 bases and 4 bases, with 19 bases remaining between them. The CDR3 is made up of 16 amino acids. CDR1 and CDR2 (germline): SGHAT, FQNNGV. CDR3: CASSSYRDRERETQYF. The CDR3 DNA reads TGTGCCAGCAGCTCCTACCGGGATAGAGAACGAGAGACCCAGTACTTC.

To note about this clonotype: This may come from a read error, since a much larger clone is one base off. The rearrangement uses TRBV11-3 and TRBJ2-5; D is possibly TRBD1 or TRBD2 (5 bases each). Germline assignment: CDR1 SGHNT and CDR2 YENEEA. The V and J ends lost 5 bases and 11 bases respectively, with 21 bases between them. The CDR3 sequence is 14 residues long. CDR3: CASSPGRSPWRQYF. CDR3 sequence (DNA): TGTGCCAGCAGCCCGGGACGGTCCCCTTGGAGGCAGTACTTC.

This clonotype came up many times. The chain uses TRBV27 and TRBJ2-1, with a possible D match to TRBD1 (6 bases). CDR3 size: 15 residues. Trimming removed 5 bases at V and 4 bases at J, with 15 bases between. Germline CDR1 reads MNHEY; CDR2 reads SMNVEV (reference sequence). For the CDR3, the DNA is TGTGCCAGCAGTCCAGGGGTCGACGGTTACAATGAGCAGTTCTTC. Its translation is CASSPGVDGYNEQFF.

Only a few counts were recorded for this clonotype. CDR3 sequence: CSAPSGNTGELFF. The CDR3 region has the DNA TGCAGTGCTCCTAGCGGGAACACCGGGGAGCTGTTTTTT. This rearrangement joins TRBV20-1 to TRBJ2-2; TRBD2 aligns across 7 bases. The CDR3 runs 13 residues. Losses at the gene ends were 5 bases for V and 1 base for J; bases not matched to a gene: 1. CDR1 DFQATT and CDR2 SNEGSKA come from the germline V gene (reference sequence).

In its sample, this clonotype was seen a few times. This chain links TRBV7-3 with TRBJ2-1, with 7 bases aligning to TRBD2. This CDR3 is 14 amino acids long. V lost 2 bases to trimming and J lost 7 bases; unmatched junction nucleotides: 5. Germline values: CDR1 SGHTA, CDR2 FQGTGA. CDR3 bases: TGTGCCAGCAGCTTAGCGGGAGCTATGAATGAGCAGTTCTTC. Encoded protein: CASSLAGAMNEQFF.

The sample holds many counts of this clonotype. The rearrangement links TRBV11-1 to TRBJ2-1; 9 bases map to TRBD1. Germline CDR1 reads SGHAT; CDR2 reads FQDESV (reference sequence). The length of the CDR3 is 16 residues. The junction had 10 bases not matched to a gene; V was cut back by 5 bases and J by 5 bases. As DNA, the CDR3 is TGTGCCAGCAGCCGAAACAGGGGGCCTTCCCACAATGAGCAGTTCTTC. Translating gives CASSRNRGPSHNEQFF.

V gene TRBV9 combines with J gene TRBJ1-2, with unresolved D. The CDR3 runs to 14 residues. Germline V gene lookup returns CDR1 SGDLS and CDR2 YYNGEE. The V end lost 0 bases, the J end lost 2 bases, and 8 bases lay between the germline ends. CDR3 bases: TGTGCCAGCAGCGTAGAGGGAATCAACTATGGCTACACCTTC. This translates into CASSVEGINYGYTF.

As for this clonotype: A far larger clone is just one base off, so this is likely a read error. CDR3 in amino acids: CASSPTGYFGTEAFF. DNA of the CDR3: TGTGCCAGCAGTCCTACAGGGTATTTCGGCACTGAAGCTTTCTTT. The rearrangement links TRBV12-3 or TRBV12-4 to TRBJ1-1; maybe TRBD1 (6 bases). The germline V and J ends were trimmed by 5 bases and 4 bases, with 17 bases remaining between them. The CDR3 runs 15 residues.

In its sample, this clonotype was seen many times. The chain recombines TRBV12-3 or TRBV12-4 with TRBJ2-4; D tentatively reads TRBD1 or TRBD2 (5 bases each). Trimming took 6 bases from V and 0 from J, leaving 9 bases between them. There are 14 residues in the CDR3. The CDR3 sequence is CASRGERAKNIQYF. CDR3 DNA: TGTGCCAGCAGGGGGGAAAGAGCCAAAAACATTCAGTACTTC.

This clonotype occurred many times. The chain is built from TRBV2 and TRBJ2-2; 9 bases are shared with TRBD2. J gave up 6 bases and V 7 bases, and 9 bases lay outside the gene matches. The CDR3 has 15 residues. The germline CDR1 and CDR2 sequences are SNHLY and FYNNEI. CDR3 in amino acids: CASNGAGGPPGELFF. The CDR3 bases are TGTGCCAGCAACGGGGCGGGAGGGCCTCCCGGGGAGCTGTTTTTT.

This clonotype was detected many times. CDR3 residues: CASSARLAGGGGYNEQFF. CDR3 DNA: TGTGCCAGCAGTGCTAGGCTAGCGGGGGGCGGAGGCTACAATGAGCAGTTCTTC. The rearrangement uses TRBV25-1 and TRBJ2-1; 11 bases are shared with TRBD2. Germline trimming cut 4 bases from V and 3 bases from J; bases unmatched to any gene: 11. This CDR3 has 18 amino acids. Germline V lookup: CDR1 MGHDK, CDR2 SYGVNS.